This is a list of T cell receptor beta chains from one sample in a study of blood T cell repertoires in COVID-19. Clones were sequenced by immunoSEQ multiplex PCR, and TCRdb holds only the in-frame ones, with some missing. The table includes more than 100,000 clones, about 78% detected once. What was sequenced was peripheral blood. These receptor sequences come from a man between 65 and 85 years old with acute or convalescent COVID-19. Both conserved end residues are part of each CDR3. Each record gives: V gene, J gene, clone size, D gene, CDR3 DNA, CDR3 protein. A D gene is named only where the DNA matches it firmly. The size entry is marked missing in some rows and otherwise reads once, few, many or a size class.

V: TRBV9
J: TRBJ1-2
size: -
D: TRBD1
DNA: TGTGCCAGCAGCGCTCCCGGGACAGGCTATGGCTACACCTTC
CDR3: CASSAPGTGYGYTF

V: TRBV5-6
J: TRBJ2-7
size: -
D: TRBD2
DNA: TGTGCCAGCAGCTTAGGCCTAGCGGACTACGAGCAGTACTTC
CDR3: CASSLGLADYEQYF

V: TRBV6-5
J: TRBJ2-7
size: -
D: -
DNA: TGTGCCAGCAGACGGACAGCGGCCTACGAGCAGTACTTC
CDR3: CASRRTAAYEQYF

V: TRBV24-1
J: TRBJ2-1
size: -
D: -
DNA: TGTGCCACCCGACGGGGGGGACAGGGATACAATGAGCAGTTCTTC
CDR3: CATRRGGQGYNEQFF

V: TRBV2
J: TRBJ1-4
size: -
D: -
DNA: TGTGCCAGCAGTTCGGAACGGGGGAATGAAAAACTGTTTTTT
CDR3: CASSSERGNEKLFF

V: TRBV25-1
J: TRBJ2-7
size: -
D: -
DNA: TGTGCCAGCAGCAGGGACTCCTACGAGCAGTACTTC
CDR3: CASSRDSYEQYF

V: TRBV4-3
J: TRBJ2-7
size: -
D: -
DNA: TGCGCCAGCAGCCAAGATCAGGACTACGAGCAGTACTTC
CDR3: CASSQDQDYEQYF

V: TRBV9
J: TRBJ2-2
size: -
D: -
DNA: TGTGCCAGCTCCCTCGGATGGGCAATTACCGGGGAGCTGTTTTTT
CDR3: CASSLGWAITGELFF

V: TRBV19
J: TRBJ2-3
size: once
D: TRBD2
DNA: TGTGCCAGTAGTATGAGGGCGGGGGGGTCCCCAGATACGCAGTATTTT
CDR3: CASSMRAGGSPDTQYF

V: TRBV5-1
J: TRBJ2-1
size: -
D: TRBD2
DNA: TGCGCCAGCAACTTTGGCCCGGGAGCTAGCGGGGCCAATGAGCAGTTCTTC
CDR3: CASNFGPGASGANEQFF

V: TRBV5-1
J: TRBJ1-2
size: -
D: TRBD1
DNA: TGCGCCAGCAGCGGGGGACAGGGGCGATATGGCTACACCTTC
CDR3: CASSGGQGRYGYTF

V: TRBV6-6
J: TRBJ1-4
size: -
D: -
DNA: TGTGCCAGCAGGGAAAAAGGGAGGAGTGCTAATGAAAAACTGTTTTTT
CDR3: CASREKGRSANEKLFF

V: TRBV30
J: TRBJ2-7
size: -
D: TRBD1
DNA: TGTGCCTGGGCCCCCGGGACAGAGTTCTACGAGCAGTACTTC
CDR3: CAWAPGTEFYEQYF

V: TRBV7-9
J: TRBJ2-7
size: -
D: TRBD1
DNA: TGTGCCAGCAGCCGGCCGGGGACAGCCATCTACGAGCAGTACTTC
CDR3: CASSRPGTAIYEQYF

V: TRBV23-1
J: TRBJ1-1
size: -
D: TRBD1
DNA: TGCGCCAGCAGTCAATCGGCCGACAGGGGAAACAAACACGTATTGAACACTGAAGCTTTCTTT
CDR3: CASSQSADRGNKHVLNTEAFF

V: TRBV15
J: TRBJ1-2
size: -
D: -
DNA: TGTGCCACCAGCAGAGATGAATACGGTGGCTACACCTTC
CDR3: CATSRDEYGGYTF

V: TRBV7-3
J: TRBJ1-4
size: -
D: -
DNA: TGTGCCAGCAGCTTAAAACCCGAGGAACTTAGGCTTGGGTGGGAGGAAAAACTGTTTTTT
CDR3: CASSLKPEELRLGWEEKLFF

V: TRBV6-2/TRBV6-3
J: TRBJ2-5
size: few
D: TRBD1
DNA: TGTGCCAGCAGTTCGCAGACAGGGGTCCCCTGGGCCCAGTACTTC
CDR3: CASSSQTGVPWAQYF

V: TRBV19
J: TRBJ1-1
size: -
D: TRBD1
DNA: TGTGCCAGTTTACAAGGGACAGGGGTTATGAACACTGAAGCTTTCTTT
CDR3: CASLQGTGVMNTEAFF

V: TRBV5-4
J: TRBJ2-7
size: -
D: -
DNA: TGTGCCAGCAGCAAAGGGGGGGCAGGGGGCCACTACGAGCAGTACTTC
CDR3: CASSKGGAGGHYEQYF

V: TRBV10-3
J: TRBJ1-6
size: -
D: -
DNA: TGTGCCATCAGTGAGTCCGTCGGCGAGGATTCACCCCTCCACTTT
CDR3: CAISESVGEDSPLHF

V: TRBV2
J: TRBJ1-2
size: -
D: TRBD1
DNA: TGTGCCAGCAGAGAGACAGGGGTCTATGGCTACACCTTC
CDR3: CASRETGVYGYTF

V: TRBV19
J: TRBJ1-2
size: -
D: TRBD1
DNA: TGTGCCAGTAGTCCTGGACAGGGTTTTGACTATGGCTACACCTTC
CDR3: CASSPGQGFDYGYTF

V: TRBV5-1
J: TRBJ2-5
size: -
D: TRBD2
DNA: TGCGCCAGCAGCTTGACTAGCGGGGGGCAAGAGACCCAGTACTTC
CDR3: CASSLTSGGQETQYF

V: TRBV7-2
J: TRBJ2-1
size: few
D: TRBD2
DNA: TGTGCCAGCAGGCCTAGCGGGGGGGGGCCGTTCTTC
CDR3: CASRPSGGGPFF

V: TRBV9
J: TRBJ1-4
size: -
D: -
DNA: TGTGCCAGCAGCCCTCCGGGTGGGAGAAATGAAAAACTGTTTTTT
CDR3: CASSPPGGRNEKLFF

V: TRBV6-5
J: TRBJ1-2
size: few
D: -
DNA: TGTGCCAGCCGAGAAACTCAGGGTCTTGGCTACACCTTC
CDR3: CASRETQGLGYTF

V: TRBV7-9
J: TRBJ1-2
size: few
D: -
DNA: TGTGCCAGCACCGGGGGGGCAGGGCACGGCTACACCTTC
CDR3: CASTGGAGHGYTF

V: TRBV18
J: TRBJ1-2
size: -
D: TRBD1
DNA: TGTGCCAGCTCACCGGGGCTAACAGGGGACTATGGCTACACCTTC
CDR3: CASSPGLTGDYGYTF

V: TRBV2
J: TRBJ1-2
size: -
D: -
DNA: TGTGCCAGCAGTGAGCGACAGGCCTATGGCTACACCTTC
CDR3: CASSERQAYGYTF

V: TRBV5-1
J: TRBJ1-4
size: -
D: TRBD1
DNA: TGCGCCAGCAGCAGGCCCGACAGGGGCAGGGAAAAACTGTTTTTT
CDR3: CASSRPDRGREKLFF

V: TRBV7-3
J: TRBJ2-5
size: -
D: -
DNA: TGTGCCAGCAGCTCGGGGTTTGGGAAACAAGAGACCCAGTACTTC
CDR3: CASSSGFGKQETQYF

V: TRBV18
J: TRBJ1-2
size: -
D: -
DNA: TGTGCCAGCTCACCAACAGGGAAGAACTATGGCTACACCTTC
CDR3: CASSPTGKNYGYTF

V: TRBV7-2
J: TRBJ2-5
size: -
D: TRBD2
DNA: TGTGCCAGCAGCTCAGGACTAGCGGGGGCCTACGAGACCCAGTACTTC
CDR3: CASSSGLAGAYETQYF

V: TRBV20-1
J: TRBJ1-1
size: -
D: -
DNA: TGCAGTGCTAGAGAAGACATCGAAGCTTTCTTT
CDR3: CSAREDIEAFF

V: TRBV6-6
J: TRBJ2-1
size: -
D: -
DNA: TGTGCCAGCAGGCCCCGGGACACTACCTACAATGAGCAGTTCTTC
CDR3: CASRPRDTTYNEQFF

V: TRBV5-6
J: TRBJ1-3
size: -
D: -
DNA: TGTGCCACGACAGGCTCTGGAAACACCATATATTTT
CDR3: CATTGSGNTIYF

V: TRBV4-3
J: TRBJ1-3
size: few
D: -
DNA: TGCGCCAGCAGCCAAGTTAAGGGACTCCCGGGGACCATATATTTT
CDR3: CASSQVKGLPGTIYF

V: TRBV2
J: TRBJ1-1
size: -
D: TRBD1
DNA: TGTGCCAGCAGTACGACTAAGACAGGGCGATTTCTGGCTTTCTTT
CDR3: CASSTTKTGRFLAFF

V: TRBV4-2
J: TRBJ1-6
size: once
D: -
DNA: TGTGCCAGCAGCCGCGGGGATCCCAATTCACCCCTCCACTTT
CDR3: CASSRGDPNSPLHF

V: TRBV6-2/TRBV6-3
J: TRBJ2-2
size: -
D: -
DNA: TGTGCCAGCAGCCGAGAAGACGGGAGCACCGGGGAGCTGTTTTTT
CDR3: CASSREDGSTGELFF